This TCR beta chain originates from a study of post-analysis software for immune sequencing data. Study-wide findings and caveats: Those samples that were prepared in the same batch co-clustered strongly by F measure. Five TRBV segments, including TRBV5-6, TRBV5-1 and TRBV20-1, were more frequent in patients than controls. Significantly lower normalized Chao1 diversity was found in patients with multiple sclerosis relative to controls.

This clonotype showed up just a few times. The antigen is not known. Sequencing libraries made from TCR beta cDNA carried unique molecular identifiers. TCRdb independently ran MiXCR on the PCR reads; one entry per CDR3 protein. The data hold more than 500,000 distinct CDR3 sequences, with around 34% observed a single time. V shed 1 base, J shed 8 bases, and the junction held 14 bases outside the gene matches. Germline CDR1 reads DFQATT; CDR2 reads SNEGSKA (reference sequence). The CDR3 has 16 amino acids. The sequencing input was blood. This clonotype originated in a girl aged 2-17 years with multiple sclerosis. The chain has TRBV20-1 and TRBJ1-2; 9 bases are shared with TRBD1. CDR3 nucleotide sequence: TGCAGTGCTAGAGTTCCGGGACAGGGAGGTTCGGGGGGCTACACCTTC. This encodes CSARVPGQGGSGGYTF.